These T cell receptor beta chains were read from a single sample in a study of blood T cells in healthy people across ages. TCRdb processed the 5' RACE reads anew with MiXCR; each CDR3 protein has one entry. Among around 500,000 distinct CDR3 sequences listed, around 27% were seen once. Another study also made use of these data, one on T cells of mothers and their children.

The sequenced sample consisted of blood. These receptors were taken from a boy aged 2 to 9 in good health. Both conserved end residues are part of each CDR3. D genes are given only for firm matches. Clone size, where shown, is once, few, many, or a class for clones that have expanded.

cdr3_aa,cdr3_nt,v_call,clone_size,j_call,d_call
CSASIPPRYNEQFF,TGCAGTGCTAGCATACCTCCCAGGTACAATGAGCAGTTCTTC,TRBV20-1,.,TRBJ2-1,.
CASSLAAKGTGELFF,TGTGCCAGCAGCTTAGCGGCGAAAGGGACCGGGGAGCTGTTTTTT,TRBV7-8,.,TRBJ2-2,.
CASSLQRSNYGYTF,TGTGCCAGCAGCCTACAGCGATCCAACTATGGCTACACCTTC,TRBV12-3/TRBV12-4,.,TRBJ1-2,.
CASSKVGASADTQYF,TGTGCCAGCTCCAAGGTGGGGGCGTCCGCAGATACGCAGTATTTT,TRBV7-2,.,TRBJ2-3,.
CASSFPGGPKETQYF,TGTGCCAGCAGTTTCCCGGGGGGGCCCAAAGAGACCCAGTACTTC,TRBV12-3/TRBV12-4,.,TRBJ2-5,TRBD2
CASSTPGQVISYEQYF,TGTGCCAGCAGTACTCCGGGACAGGTCATATCCTACGAGCAGTACTTC,TRBV25-1,few,TRBJ2-7,TRBD1
CASSPPLVQGNTEAFF,TGTGCCAGCAGCCCCCCTTTAGTGCAGGGGAACACTGAAGCTTTCTTT,TRBV7-9,few,TRBJ1-1,.
CASSVTAGGTYEQYF,TGTGCCAGCAGCGTAACAGCGGGGGGCACCTACGAGCAGTACTTC,TRBV9,few,TRBJ2-7,TRBD2
CASSFPYYLYNEQFF,TGTGCCAGCAGTTTTCCGTACTACCTTTACAATGAGCAGTTCTTC,TRBV12-3/TRBV12-4,few,TRBJ2-1,.
CASSNNAYEQYF,TGTGCCAGCAGCAATAATGCCTACGAGCAGTACTTC,TRBV6-5,.,TRBJ2-7,.
CTSSSGQQETQYF,TGCACCAGCAGTTCGGGGCAACAAGAGACCCAGTACTTC,TRBV12-3/TRBV12-4,.,TRBJ2-5,.
CASNLGASYEQYF,TGTGCCAGCAATTTGGGGGCCAGCTACGAGCAGTACTTC,TRBV7-9,.,TRBJ2-7,.
CASSLEGRLTGYTF,TGTGCCAGCAGTTTAGAGGGTAGGCTAACTGGCTACACCTTC,TRBV12-3/TRBV12-4,.,TRBJ1-2,.
CASSLEQGGGTEAFF,TGTGCCAGCAGCTTAGAGCAGGGTGGTGGCACTGAAGCTTTCTTT,TRBV7-9,few,TRBJ1-1,.
CSVDVIGYTF,TGCAGCGTTGACGTGATCGGCTACACCTTC,TRBV29-1,few,TRBJ1-2,.
CASSFPGPSDGYTF,TGTGCCAGCAGCTTTCCGGGACCTAGTGATGGCTACACCTTC,TRBV7-9,.,TRBJ1-2,.
CASSSSRDSETQYF,TGTGCCAGCAGCTCAAGCCGGGATTCAGAGACCCAGTACTTC,TRBV7-9,few,TRBJ2-5,.
CASSEGTVLIDVLTF,TGTGCCAGCAGCGAGGGGACAGTTCTTATCGACGTCCTGACTTTC,TRBV9,.,TRBJ2-6,TRBD1
CSARVRAEQFF,TGCAGTGCTAGAGTCCGAGCTGAGCAGTTCTTC,TRBV20-1,few,TRBJ2-1,.
CSASGDSTKRETQYF,TGCAGTGCTTCCGGGGACTCCACCAAACGAGAGACCCAGTACTTC,TRBV20-1,.,TRBJ2-5,.
CASIFAGLSGSYNEQFF,TGTGCCAGCATATTTGCCGGACTGAGCGGGAGTTACAATGAGCAGTTCTTC,TRBV9,.,TRBJ2-1,TRBD2
CSVGVLRDRGHEQYF,TGCAGCGTTGGTGTGCTCCGGGACAGGGGTCACGAGCAGTACTTC,TRBV29-1,.,TRBJ2-7,TRBD1
CASRLGAPSFIF,TGTGCCAGTAGGTTGGGGGCTCCATCTTTTATCTTC,TRBV19,.,TRBJ2-5,.
CAISDTGGRAEKLFF,TGTGCCATCAGTGATACAGGGGGCCGGGCTGAAAAACTGTTTTTT,TRBV10-3,.,TRBJ1-4,TRBD1
CASSSGLAGVNEQFF,TGTGCCAGCAGTTCCGGACTAGCGGGTGTCAATGAGCAGTTCTTC,TRBV12-3/TRBV12-4,.,TRBJ2-1,TRBD2